A single sample is the source of the 10 T cell receptor beta chains below, sequenced in a study of CD8 T cells in Susac syndrome. Random hexamers were used to reverse transcribe roughly 0.45 to 1 ug of RNA. In TCRdb, the immunoSEQ multiplex PCR reads were re-called with MiXCR into one record per CDR3 protein. The sample has some 160,000 distinct CDR3 sequences; roughly 92% are singletons. The specimen sequenced was CD4+ T cells from PBMCs. These receptors were taken from a human donor with Susac syndrome.

V gene TRBV6-5 combines with J gene TRBJ2-3; TRBD2 matches 11 bases. J gave up 4 bases and V 0 bases, and 3 bases lay outside the gene matches. The CDR3 loop spans 16 amino acids. Germline CDR1 reads MNHEY; CDR2 reads SVGAGI. For the CDR3, the DNA is TGTGCCAGCAGTTACTCGACTAGCGGGGCCGCAGATACGCAGTATTTT. Translating gives CASSYSTSGAADTQYF.

The genes are TRBV27 and TRBJ2-1, with 10 bases fitting TRBD2. V lost 2 bases, J lost 2 bases, and 6 bases stayed unmatched. This CDR3 is built from 17 residues. Germline V lookup: CDR1 MNHEY, CDR2 SMNVEV (reference sequence). CDR3 protein: CASSLGLAGVTYNEQFF. The CDR3 bases are TGTGCCAGCAGTTTAGGGCTAGCGGGGGTCACCTACAATGAGCAGTTCTTC.

The rearrangement joins TRBV2 to TRBJ2-5, with 7 bases matching TRBD1. Germline trimming cut 5 bases from V and 5 bases from J; bases unmatched to any gene: 11. Germline V gives CDR1 SNHLY, CDR2 FYNNEI. The CDR3 has 15 amino acids. The DNA for the CDR3 is TGTGCCAGCAGTCCCACCACAGGGGCCGCGGAGACCCAGTACTTC. This codes for CASSPTTGAAETQYF.

This rearrangement joins TRBV3-1 to TRBJ1-5; 9 bases are a match to TRBD1. CDR3 length: 15 amino acids. J was trimmed by 6 bases and V by 1 base; bases with no gene match: 4. Per germline, CDR1 LGHDT and CDR2 YNNKEL (reference sequence). The CDR3 reads CASSQGTGVGQPQHF. The CDR3 DNA sequence: TGTGCCAGCAGCCAAGGGACAGGGGTTGGTCAGCCCCAGCATTTT.

This chain uses TRBV10-3 with TRBJ2-5; TRBD1 aligns across 7 bases. The CDR3 extends over 13 amino acids. The V and J ends lost 11 bases and 1 base, in that order; junction bases with no gene match: 7. Germline V gives CDR1 ENHRY, CDR2 SYGVKD. CDR3 coding DNA: TGTGCCGCTGGGGCAGGGGGCCAAGAGACCCAGTACTTC. Protein sequence: CAAGAGGQETQYF.

The chain joins TRBV20-1 to TRBJ2-5; D is ambiguous. The CDR3 totals 13 residues. Trimming removed 3 bases from V and 5 bases from J, with 13 bases in between. Germline V gives CDR1 DFQATT, CDR2 SNEGSKA (reference sequence). The CDR3 protein is CSASRSFRETQYF. The CDR3 coding sequence is TGCAGTGCTAGTCGGAGCTTTCGGGAGACCCAGTACTTC.

This rearrangement joins TRBV30 to TRBJ1-2; TRBD1 is a possible D gene (5 bases). Trimming shortened V by 0 bases and J by 8 bases, and 13 bases separated the two germline ends. Germline CDR1 and CDR2: GTSNPN and SVGIG (reference sequence). This CDR3 comprises 13 residues. CDR3 amino acids: CAWSVQVRRGYTF. The CDR3, as DNA: TGTGCCTGGAGTGTACAGGTCCGTAGGGGCTACACCTTC.

In the case of this clonotype: One end of the junction does not line up with germline, which may come from a read error. The rearrangement uses TRBV7-3 and TRBJ1-5; TRBD1 matches at 7 bases. Germline loops: CDR1 SGHTA, CDR2 FQGTGA. The CDR3 extends over 13 amino acids. Written as DNA, the CDR3 is TGTGCCAACAGCTTAAACAGGGGACAGCCCCAGCATTTT. It translates to CANSLNRGQPQHF.

The CDR3 sequence is CASSRLGQGARGYTF. For the CDR3, the DNA is TGTGCCAGCAGCCGTCTGGGACAGGGGGCGCGCGGCTACACCTTC. V and J are TRBV12-3 or TRBV12-4 and TRBJ1-2, with 12 nucleotides matching TRBD1. The CDR3 is made up of 15 amino acids. Trimming at V came to 6 bases and at J to 8 bases, leaving 10 bases not matched to a gene.

J is TRBJ1-2 and V is TRBV5-5, with a tentative D call TRBD1 (6 bases). The CDR3 is 15 residues long. Germline V gives CDR1 SGHKS, CDR2 YYEKEE (reference sequence). V lost 0 bases to trimming and J lost 5 bases, with 14 bases between them. CDR3 DNA sequence: TGTGCCAGCAGCTTGGACAGGGAAGAGCCTTATGGCTACACCTTC. It codes for CASSLDREEPYGYTF.